This is a list of T cell receptor beta chains from one sample in a study of T cell clonotyping in hematopoietic cell transplantation. Sequencing used immunoSEQ multiplex PCR; TCRdb keeps in-frame clones, though not all of them. The sample shows fewer than 70,000 clones, around 94% of them seen only once. Material for sequencing was peripheral blood mononuclear cells. Every receptor here comes from a man between 50 and 59 years old in good health. Some clones in this sample may be carry-over from other donors' samples. Both conserved end residues are part of each CDR3. The order of the fields is J gene, D gene, clone size, V gene, CDR3 DNA, CDR3 protein. D genes are given only for firm matches. The size entry is marked missing in some rows and otherwise reads once, few, many or a size class.

j_gene: TRBJ1-4; d_gene: NA; abundance: once; v_gene: TRBV16; CDR3nt: TGTGCCAGCAGCCAATCCCCAGACGCAACTAATGAAAAACTGTTTTTT; CDR3aa: CASSQSPDATNEKLFF
j_gene: TRBJ2-1; d_gene: NA; abundance: NA; v_gene: TRBV7-9; CDR3nt: TGTGCCAGCACCACCAACGACTGGAGTCTGCTTAATGAGCAGTTCTTC; CDR3aa: CASTTNDWSLLNEQFF
j_gene: TRBJ1-2; d_gene: NA; abundance: NA; v_gene: TRBV15; CDR3nt: TGTGCCACCAGCAGGTCGGACGGACCCAACTATGGCTACACCTTC; CDR3aa: CATSRSDGPNYGYTF
j_gene: TRBJ2-7; d_gene: NA; abundance: NA; v_gene: TRBV4-1; CDR3nt: TGCGCCAGCAGCCAAGATGTGAAGGAAGCATTCTCCTACGAGCAGTACTTC; CDR3aa: CASSQDVKEAFSYEQYF
j_gene: TRBJ2-2; d_gene: NA; abundance: NA; v_gene: TRBV28; CDR3nt: TGTGCCAGCAGGCGGGGGCTACCAGACGGGGAGCTGTTTTTT; CDR3aa: CASRRGLPDGELFF
j_gene: TRBJ2-7; d_gene: TRBD1; abundance: NA; v_gene: TRBV29-1; CDR3nt: TGCAGCGTTGGGGGGCCGGACAGGGGAGGTTACGAGCAGTACTTC; CDR3aa: CSVGGPDRGGYEQYF
j_gene: TRBJ2-7; d_gene: NA; abundance: NA; v_gene: TRBV5-1; CDR3nt: TGCGCCAGCAGGTGGGACGGAGCCTACGAGCAGTACTTC; CDR3aa: CASRWDGAYEQYF
j_gene: TRBJ2-2; d_gene: NA; abundance: NA; v_gene: TRBV19; CDR3nt: TGTGCCAGTAGTATTAAGGGGCGGACGAACACCGGGGAGCTGTTTTTT; CDR3aa: CASSIKGRTNTGELFF
j_gene: TRBJ1-1; d_gene: NA; abundance: NA; v_gene: TRBV10-1; CDR3nt: TGCGCCAGCAGTGAGTTGCCACCACCGGACACTGAAGCTTTCTTT; CDR3aa: CASSELPPPDTEAFF
j_gene: TRBJ2-3; d_gene: NA; abundance: NA; v_gene: TRBV9; CDR3nt: TGTGCCAGCAGCTCGGACAATACAGATACGCAGTATTTT; CDR3aa: CASSSDNTDTQYF
j_gene: TRBJ2-5; d_gene: NA; abundance: NA; v_gene: TRBV5-4; CDR3nt: TGTGCCAGCAGCTCAGAACAAGAGACCCAGTACTTC; CDR3aa: CASSSEQETQYF
j_gene: TRBJ2-1; d_gene: NA; abundance: NA; v_gene: TRBV29-1; CDR3nt: TGCAGCGCCGAGAGAGTGGGTGAGCAGTTCTTC; CDR3aa: CSAERVGEQFF
j_gene: TRBJ2-7; d_gene: TRBD1; abundance: NA; v_gene: TRBV9; CDR3nt: TGTGCCAGCAGCGCGACCTTAGGAGCAGGGGGCAGAGAGGAGCAGTACTTC; CDR3aa: CASSATLGAGGREEQYF
j_gene: TRBJ1-3; d_gene: NA; abundance: NA; v_gene: TRBV29-1; CDR3nt: TGCAGCGTTGGGTATGGGATCAGCTCTGGAAACACCATATATTTT; CDR3aa: CSVGYGISSGNTIYF
j_gene: TRBJ1-1; d_gene: TRBD1; abundance: NA; v_gene: TRBV5-1; CDR3nt: TGCGCCAGCAGCTTTCCGGCAGGGGGTGAAGCTTTCTTT; CDR3aa: CASSFPAGGEAFF
j_gene: TRBJ1-5; d_gene: NA; abundance: NA; v_gene: TRBV28; CDR3nt: TGTGCCAGCAGAGCCGGGAGTAACAATCAGCCCCAGCATTTT; CDR3aa: CASRAGSNNQPQHF
j_gene: TRBJ2-3; d_gene: NA; abundance: NA; v_gene: TRBV5-1; CDR3nt: TGCGCCAGCAGCTTGGACTACACAGATACGCAGTATTTT; CDR3aa: CASSLDYTDTQYF